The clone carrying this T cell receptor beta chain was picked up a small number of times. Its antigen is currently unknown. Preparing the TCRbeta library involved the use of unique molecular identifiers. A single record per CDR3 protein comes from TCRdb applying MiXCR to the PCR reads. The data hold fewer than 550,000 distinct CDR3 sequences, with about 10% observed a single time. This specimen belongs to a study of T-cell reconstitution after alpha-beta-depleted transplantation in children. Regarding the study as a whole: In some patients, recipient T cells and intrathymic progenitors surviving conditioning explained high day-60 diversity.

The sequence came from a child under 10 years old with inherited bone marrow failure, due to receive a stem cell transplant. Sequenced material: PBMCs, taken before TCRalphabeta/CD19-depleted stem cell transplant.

CDR3 nucleotides: TGTGCCAGCAGTTTACGGGACAGGGAGGGTGGCTACACCTTC. It is translated as CASSLRDREGGYTF. This chain joins TRBV28 and TRBJ1-2; 9 nucleotides align to TRBD1. The CDR3 is made up of 14 amino acids. V lost 2 bases, J lost 7 bases, and 5 bases stayed unmatched. Germline values: CDR1 MDHEN, CDR2 SYDVKM.